This T cell receptor beta chain derives from a study of T cell responses to AZD1222 COVID-19 vaccine. To note about this clone: Antigen: not known. Germline is not matched at one junction end, which may reflect a read error.

Study observations and caveats: Increased Spike-specific TCR breadth and depth were observed after two AZD1222 doses. Along spike, vaccine-associated CD4 TCRs were found throughout, with dominance at 160-218 and 743-854.

The CDR3 contains 15 residues. Germline CDR1 reads MNHEY; CDR2 reads SVGAGI. Data came from immunoSEQ multiplex PCR; TCRdb stores just in-frame clones and leaves some out. This table has some 180,000 clones, 85% to 95% appearing once. V and J are TRBV6-5 and TRBJ2-7; the D gene is possibly TRBD1 (6 bases). The TCR sequence derives from an adult who received the AZD1222 COVID-19 vaccine. The starting material was peripheral blood, obtained 28 days after the second AZD1222 dose. The chain's CDR3 is CASSRLATGSNEQYF. CDR3 DNA: TGTGCCAGCAGTCGCCTTGCGACAGGCTCCAACGAGCAGTACTTC.